These T cell receptor beta chains were read from a single sample in a study of shared clonotypes between healthy human individuals. Sequencing used immunoSEQ multiplex PCR; TCRdb keeps in-frame clones, though not all of them. This sample has approximately 500,000 clones, with approximately 85% found just once. The sample comprised PBMCs. Every receptor here comes from a woman aged 40 to 55 in good health. Some clones in this sample may be carry-over from other donors' samples. The CDR3 runs from the conserved cysteine through the conserved F or W. D genes are given only for firm matches. The listing skips clone size in some rows; elsewhere it reads once, few, many or a size class.

V gene	CDR3 length	J gene	clone size	D gene	CDR3 DNA	CDR3 protein
TRBV29-1	15	TRBJ2-7	.	TRBD2	TGCAGCGTAGCCCCGGGACTAGCGGGGTCCTACGAGCAGTACTTC	CSVAPGLAGSYEQYF
TRBV2	13	TRBJ2-3	.	TRBD2	TGTGCCAGCAGTGGGACTAGGATAGATACGCAGTATTTT	CASSGTRIDTQYF
TRBV2	14	TRBJ1-2	once	.	TGTGCCAGCCTGAGGGGGGGGCTGCACTATGGCTACACCTTC	CASLRGGLHYGYTF
TRBV27	14	TRBJ2-1	.	TRBD1	TGTGCCAGCAGTCCAGGACAGGTTCACAATGAGCAGTTCTTC	CASSPGQVHNEQFF
TRBV5-1	12	TRBJ1-5	.	.	TGCGCCAGCAGCCTCTCGAATCAGCCCCAGCATTTT	CASSLSNQPQHF
TRBV7-9	16	TRBJ1-3	.	TRBD1	TGTGCCAGCAGCGCCCAGACAGGGAACTCTGGAAACACCATATATTTT	CASSAQTGNSGNTIYF
TRBV10-2	14	TRBJ2-2	.	.	TGCGCCAGCAGTGAGCGGTGGGTAACCGGGGAGCTGTTTTTT	CASSERWVTGELFF
TRBV28	14	TRBJ1-6	.	.	TGTGCCAGCAGTTTGTCGCAGAGCAATTCACCCCTCCACTTT	CASSLSQSNSPLHF
TRBV6-6	14	TRBJ2-5	.	.	TGTGCCAGCAGTTACCAGTCCGGGCGCGAGACCCAGTACTTC	CASSYQSGRETQYF
TRBV7-2	14	TRBJ2-3	.	.	TGTGCCAGCAGCTTAGTCAAAACCGCGGATACGCAGTATTTT	CASSLVKTADTQYF
TRBV6-1	14	TRBJ1-3	.	TRBD1	TGTGCCAGCAGGCTGGGACAGACTGGAAACACCATATATTTT	CASRLGQTGNTIYF
TRBV5-1	16	TRBJ2-2	.	TRBD2	TGCGCCAGCAGCACCGGACTAGCGAGGAACACCGGGGAGCTGTTTTTT	CASSTGLARNTGELFF
TRBV27	16	TRBJ2-3	.	TRBD2	TGTGCCAGCAGTTTGGGGACTAGCGGAAACACAGATACGCAGTATTTT	CASSLGTSGNTDTQYF
TRBV5-6	12	TRBJ2-7	.	.	TGTGCCAGCAGCTTATTCTCCTACGAGCAGTACTTC	CASSLFSYEQYF
TRBV7-2	15	TRBJ2-3	.	.	TGTGCCAGCAGCGCATGGGGGACTAGCACAGATACGCAGTATTTT	CASSAWGTSTDTQYF
TRBV7-3	14	TRBJ1-5	.	.	TGTGCCAGCAGCTCCCAGGACCGCTATCAGCCCCAGCATTTT	CASSSQDRYQPQHF
TRBV6-1	14	TRBJ1-5	.	TRBD1	TGTGCCAGCAGTGAAGGACAGGGAGGGCAGCCCCAGCATTTT	CASSEGQGGQPQHF
TRBV19	12	TRBJ1-5	.	.	TGTGCCAGTAAGATTGGGAATCAGCCCCAGCATTTT	CASKIGNQPQHF
TRBV19	15	TRBJ1-5	.	.	TGTGCCAGTAGTGCCGCCGGGACCACCAATCAGCCCCAGCATTTT	CASSAAGTTNQPQHF
TRBV9	12	TRBJ1-1	few	TRBD1	TGTGCCAGCAGCGACCGGGACAGCCAAGCTTTCTTT	CASSDRDSQAFF
TRBV13	15	TRBJ1-2	.	.	TGTGCCAGCAGCTTAGGCCAGCTCAATAACTATGGCTACACCTTC	CASSLGQLNNYGYTF
TRBV5-1	16	TRBJ2-1	.	.	TGCGCCAGCAGCTTGATCTCCCGGACCGTGAACAATGAGCAGTTCTTC	CASSLISRTVNNEQFF
TRBV7-8	15	TRBJ2-3	.	.	TGTGCCAGCAGCTTAGGACACTCCGACACAGATACGCAGTATTTT	CASSLGHSDTDTQYF
TRBV7-2	14	TRBJ1-1	.	TRBD1	TGTGCCAGCAGCTTAGCTCAGGGGGCGGTTGAAGCTTTCTTT	CASSLAQGAVEAFF
TRBV27	11	TRBJ2-7	.	.	TGTGCCAGCAGTTCGCAGGGTTGGCAGTACTTC	CASSSQGWQYF
TRBV7-2	16	TRBJ2-6	.	TRBD1	TGTGCCAGCAGCAACCGGGACAGGGTTGGGGCCAACGTCCTGACTTTC	CASSNRDRVGANVLTF
TRBV7-8	15	TRBJ2-4	.	.	TGTGCCAGCAGCTTAGCGCAAGGCGGCGGAAACATTCAGTACTTC	CASSLAQGGGNIQYF
TRBV18	14	TRBJ1-4	.	.	TGTGCCAGCTCACCGGGTCTTCGGGGTGAAAAACTGTTTTTT	CASSPGLRGEKLFF